This TCR beta chain was retrieved from a study of blood T cell repertoires in COVID-19. Overall study context: The samples span acute and convalescent COVID-19 from the United States, Italy and Spain.

Per the original methods: Amplification from reference gene primers served as the basis for estimated nucleated cell counts. Profiled with immunoSEQ multiplex PCR; TCRdb holds only in-frame clones, not every one. The V and J calls and the clone size are those of that table, but D and trimming were determined from the DNA. This table has over 200,000 clones, roughly 87% appearing once. Trimming pared 2 bases from V and 6 bases from J, leaving 15 bases between. The germline V gene has CDR1 SGHRS and CDR2 YFSETQ. The CDR3 runs to 14 residues. This sequence was found in a man aged 25 to 40 who had recovered from COVID-19. V gene TRBV5-1 combines with J gene TRBJ2-7; D is perhaps TRBD1 (6 bases). The material sequenced was PBMCs or T cells enriched from blood (not recorded which). The CDR3 protein is CASSFGEQGSEQYF. In nucleotides, the CDR3 is TGCGCCAGCAGCTTCGGGGAACAGGGCTCCGAGCAGTACTTC.